These 13 T cell receptor beta chains were all obtained from the same sample, sequenced in a study of cytomegalovirus exposure and HLA in healthy donors. This PCR relied on a set of 60 Vbeta primers and 13 Jbeta primers. Assay used: immunoSEQ multiplex PCR; TCRdb lists only in-frame clones, some missing. The repertoire holds over 70,000 clones, 70% seen once, with roughly 9.7% in the top ten. Sequencing was performed on PBMCs. These receptors were obtained from a woman between 50 and 59 years old in good health and CMV-seropositive.

This chain joins TRBV5-4 and TRBJ2-7; 12 bases are a match to TRBD2. Germline V CDR1 and CDR2: SGHNT, YYREEE (reference sequence). The CDR3 length is 15 residues. V lost 4 bases, J lost 5 bases, and 7 bases stayed unmatched. CDR3 sequence (DNA): TGTGCCAGCAGCCAGACTAGCGGGAGCATGAACGAGCAGTACTTC. The encoded protein is CASSQTSGSMNEQYF. The variable domain in full, completed from reference TRBV5-4 and TRBJ2-7, reads ETGVTQSPTHLIKTRGQQVTLRCSSQSGHNTVSWYQQALGQGPQFIFQYYREEENGRGNFPPRFSGLQFPNYSSELNVNALELDDSALYLCASSQTSGSMNEQYFGPGTRLTVT.

The chain is built from TRBV28 and TRBJ1-5; D uncertain. V was shortened by 5 bases and J by 0 bases, with 11 bases between the two germline ends. This CDR3 is built from 15 residues. Germline CDR1 MDHEN, CDR2 SYDVKM. As DNA, the CDR3 is TGTGCCAGCAGTATAGGAGGAAATAGCAATCAGCCCCAGCATTTT. Amino acid sequence: CASSIGGNSNQPQHF.

Details on this clone: Other DNA sequences within the sample encode an identical CDR3. The chain has TRBV9 and TRBJ2-7; no clear D gene. The CDR3 spans 11 residues. Between the trimmed V and J ends, which lost 4 bases and 3 bases, there was a span of 5 bases. CDR1 and CDR2 from the germline V gene are SGDLS and YYNGEE. The CDR3 spells CASSPGYEQYF. The DNA of the CDR3 is TGTGCCAGCAGCCCGGGCTACGAGCAGTACTTC.

The CDR3 DNA is TGCGCCAGCAGCCAAGTTGGCACCTATGGCTACACCTTC. Encoded protein: CASSQVGTYGYTF. The V call is TRBV4-1, the J call TRBJ1-2; D gene ambiguous. Germline CDR1 MGHRA, CDR2 YSYEKL. Trimming took 1 base from V and 4 from J, leaving 7 bases between them. CDR3 length: 13 residues.

This chain joins TRBV6-5 and TRBJ1-3; no reliable D call. The CDR3 has 13 amino acids. Germline V CDR1 and CDR2: MNHEY, SVGAGI. V lost 0 bases, J lost 4 bases, and 4 bases lay in between. In nucleotides, the CDR3 is TGTGCCAGCAGTTACTCCACAGGAAACACCATATATTTT. This encodes CASSYSTGNTIYF.

This sequence joins TRBV5-1 and TRBJ2-3, with 12 positions matching TRBD2. Germline V CDR1 and CDR2: SGHRS, YFSETQ. After removal of 6 bases from V and 4 bases from J, the junction contained 3 bases not matched to a gene. The CDR3 spans 14 residues. CDR3 protein: CASTSGRAADTQYF. The CDR3 coding sequence is TGCGCCAGCACTAGCGGGAGGGCGGCAGATACGCAGTATTTT.

V is TRBV5-1 and J is TRBJ2-1; possibly TRBD2 for D (6 bases). Germline V gene lookup returns CDR1 SGHRS and CDR2 YFSETQ. This CDR3 has 15 residues. Trimming stripped 4 bases from V and 0 bases from J, with 11 bases between. CDR3 nucleotide sequence: TGCGCCAGCAGCGGAGGGGCGAGCTCCTACAATGAGCAGTTCTTC. Translated, it gives CASSGGASSYNEQFF.

In its sample, this clone was seen once. V and J are TRBV7-9 and TRBJ2-5, with 8 nucleotides matching TRBD1. With 4 bases clipped from V and 4 bases from J, the junction kept 8 bases outside the gene matches. Per germline, CDR1 SEHNR and CDR2 FQNEAQ (reference sequence). The CDR3 consists of 15 residues. This CDR3 is CASSSGTGGGETQYF. DNA for the CDR3: TGTGCCAGCAGCTCCGGGACAGGCGGTGGAGAGACCCAGTACTTC.

The rearrangement joins TRBV18 to TRBJ1-1; D possibly corresponds to TRBD1 (5 bases). The germline V gene encodes CDR1 KGHSH and CDR2 LQKENI. The V end lost 6 bases, the J end lost 8 bases, and 13 bases lay between the germline ends. The CDR3 totals 12 residues. In DNA, the CDR3 is TGTGCCAGCTCCCCCGGGACTCTCGAAGCTTTCTTT. Translated: CASSPGTLEAFF.

A note on this clone: The same CDR3 also results from other DNA sequences found in this sample. The chain employs TRBV4-3 and TRBJ1-1, with D possibly TRBD1 on 5 matching bases. Germline assignment: CDR1 LGHNA and CDR2 YSLEER. This CDR3 has 14 residues. Trimming took off 0 bases at V and 5 bases at J, with 10 bases between the two ends. DNA of the CDR3: TGCGCCAGCAGCCAAGATTGGGGGGGGACTGAAGCTTTCTTT. Translation: CASSQDWGGTEAFF.

Notes on this clone: The germline gene is not matched at one end of the junction; a read error may be the cause. This chain links TRBV19 with TRBJ1-2; 8 nucleotides match TRBD1. Per the germline V gene, CDR1 is LNHDA and CDR2 is SQIVND (reference sequence). This CDR3 is built from 12 residues. CDR3 amino acids: CPRQGMMYGYTF. The DNA of the CDR3 is TGTCCCAGACAGGGGATGATGTATGGCTACACCTTC.

The gene calls are TRBV5-5 and TRBJ1-1; 7 bases line up with TRBD1. V lost 0 bases to trimming and J lost 7 bases; unmatched junction nucleotides: 3. The CDR3 is 13 residues long. Germline CDR1 is SGHKS and CDR2 is YYEKEE (reference sequence). The CDR3 loop is CASSLVHRGEAFF. CDR3 sequence (DNA): TGTGCCAGCAGCTTGGTCCACAGGGGTGAAGCTTTCTTT.

The rearrangement joins TRBV2 to TRBJ2-1; D remains unclear. Trimming shortened V by 4 bases and J by 4 bases, and 14 bases separated the two germline ends. The CDR3 sequence is 15 residues long. Germline loops: CDR1 SNHLY, CDR2 FYNNEI. Written as DNA, the CDR3 is TGTGCCAGCAGTGCCCTTAGCTTTGAGTACAATGAGCAGTTCTTC. Translating gives CASSALSFEYNEQFF.